This T cell receptor beta chain came from a study of blood T cells in healthy people across ages. The second PCR ran about 7 to 12 cycles with a sample-barcoded 5' primer and J-beta primers. TCRdb re-called the 5' RACE reads through MiXCR, storing one row per CDR3 protein. This table holds about 1.8 million distinct CDR3 sequences, 49% found once. The V gene's germline CDR1 is MNHNY and CDR2 SVGAGI (reference sequence). Trimming left V 4 bases short and J 4 bases short, with 13 bases between. The CDR3 loop spans 14 amino acids. This chain joins TRBV6-6 and TRBJ1-2, with no clear D. The sequence was collected from a woman aged 40 to 50 in good health. The specimen was blood. The CDR3: CASSSRRMSYGYTF. The DNA for the CDR3 is TGTGCCAGCAGTTCGCGACGGATGAGCTATGGCTACACCTTC.